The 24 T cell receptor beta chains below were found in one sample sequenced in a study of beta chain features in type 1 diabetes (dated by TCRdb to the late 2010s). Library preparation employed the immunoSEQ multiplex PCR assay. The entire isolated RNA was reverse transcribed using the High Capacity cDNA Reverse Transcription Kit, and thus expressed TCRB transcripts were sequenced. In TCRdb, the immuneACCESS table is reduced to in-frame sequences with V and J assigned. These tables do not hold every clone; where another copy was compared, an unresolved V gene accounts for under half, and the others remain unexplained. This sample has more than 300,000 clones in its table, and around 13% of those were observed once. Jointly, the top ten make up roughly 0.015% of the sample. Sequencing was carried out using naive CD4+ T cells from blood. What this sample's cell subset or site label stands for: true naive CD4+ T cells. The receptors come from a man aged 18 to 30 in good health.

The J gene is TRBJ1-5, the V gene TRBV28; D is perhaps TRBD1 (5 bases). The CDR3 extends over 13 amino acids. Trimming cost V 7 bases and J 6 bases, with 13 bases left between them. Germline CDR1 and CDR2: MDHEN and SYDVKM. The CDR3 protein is CASNQQGGQPQHF. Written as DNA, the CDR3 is TGTGCCAGCAATCAGCAGGGCGGTCAGCCCCAGCATTTT.

The CDR3 protein is CACGTGRGETQYF. CDR3 DNA sequence: TGTGCCTGCGGGACAGGGAGGGGGGAGACCCAGTACTTC. The rearrangement links TRBV30 to TRBJ2-5; 9 nucleotides line up with TRBD1. The germline V gene encodes CDR1 GTSNPN and CDR2 SVGIG (reference sequence). This CDR3 has 13 residues. V gave up 6 bases and J gave up 5 bases; unmatched junction bases: 7.

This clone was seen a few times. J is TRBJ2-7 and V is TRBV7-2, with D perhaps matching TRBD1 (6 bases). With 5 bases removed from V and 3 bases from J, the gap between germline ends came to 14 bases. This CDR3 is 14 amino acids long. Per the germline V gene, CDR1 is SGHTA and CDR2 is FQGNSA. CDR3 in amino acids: CASSLTTGYYEQYF. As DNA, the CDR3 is TGTGCCAGCAGCCTCACGACAGGCTACTACGAGCAGTACTTC. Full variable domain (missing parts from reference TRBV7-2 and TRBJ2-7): GAGVSQSPSNKVTEKGKDVELRCDPISGHTALYWYRQSLGQGLEFLIYFQGNSAPDKSGLPSDRFSAERTGGSVSTLTIQRTQQEDSAVYLCASSLTTGYYEQYFGPGTRLTVT.

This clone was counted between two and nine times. The CDR3 reads CASSLGDGHSYEQYF. The DNA of the CDR3 is TGCGCCAGCAGCTTGGGTGACGGACACTCCTACGAGCAGTACTTC. This chain links TRBV5-1 with TRBJ2-7, with D perhaps matching TRBD1 (5 bases). The V gene lost 0 bases and the J gene lost 0 bases, with 10 bases spanning the gap. There are 15 residues in the CDR3. The germline CDR1 and CDR2 sequences are SGHRS and YFSETQ.

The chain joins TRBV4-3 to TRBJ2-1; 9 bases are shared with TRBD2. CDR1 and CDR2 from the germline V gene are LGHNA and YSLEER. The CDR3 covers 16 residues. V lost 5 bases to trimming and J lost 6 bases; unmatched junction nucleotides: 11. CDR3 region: CASSNFGGRASNEQFF. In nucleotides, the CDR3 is TGCGCCAGCAGCAACTTTGGCGGGAGGGCCAGCAATGAGCAGTTCTTC.

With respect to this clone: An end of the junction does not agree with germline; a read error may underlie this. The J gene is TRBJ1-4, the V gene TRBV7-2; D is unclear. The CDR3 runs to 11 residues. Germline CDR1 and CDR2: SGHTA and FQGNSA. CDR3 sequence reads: CASSLGRTPIF. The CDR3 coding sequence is TGTGCCAGCAGCTTAGGCCGGACTCCGATTTTT.

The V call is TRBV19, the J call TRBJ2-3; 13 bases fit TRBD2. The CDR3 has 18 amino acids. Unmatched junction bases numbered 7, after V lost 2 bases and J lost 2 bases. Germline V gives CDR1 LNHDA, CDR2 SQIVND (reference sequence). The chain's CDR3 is CASSIPLLAGGITDTQYF. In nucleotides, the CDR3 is TGTGCCAGTAGTATACCCCTACTAGCGGGGGGGATCACAGATACGCAGTATTTT.

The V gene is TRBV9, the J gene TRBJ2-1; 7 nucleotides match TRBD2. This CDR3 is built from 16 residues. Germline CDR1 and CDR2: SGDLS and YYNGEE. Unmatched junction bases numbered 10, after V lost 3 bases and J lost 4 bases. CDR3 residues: CASSGRERDWYNEQFF. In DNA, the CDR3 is TGTGCCAGCAGCGGGCGGGAGAGGGATTGGTACAATGAGCAGTTCTTC.

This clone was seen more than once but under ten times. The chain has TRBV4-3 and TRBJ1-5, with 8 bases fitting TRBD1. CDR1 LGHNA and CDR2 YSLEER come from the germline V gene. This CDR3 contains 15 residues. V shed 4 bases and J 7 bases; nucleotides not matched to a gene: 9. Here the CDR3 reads CASSPGWTGRQPQHF. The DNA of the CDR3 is TGCGCCAGCAGCCCAGGGTGGACAGGGAGGCAGCCCCAGCATTTT.

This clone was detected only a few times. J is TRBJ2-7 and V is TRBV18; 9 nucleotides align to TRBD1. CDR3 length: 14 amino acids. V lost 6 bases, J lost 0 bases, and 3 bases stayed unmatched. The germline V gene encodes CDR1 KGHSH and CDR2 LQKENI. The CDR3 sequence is CASSSGQGSYEQYF. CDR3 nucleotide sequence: TGTGCCAGCTCTTCGGGACAGGGCTCCTACGAGCAGTACTTC.

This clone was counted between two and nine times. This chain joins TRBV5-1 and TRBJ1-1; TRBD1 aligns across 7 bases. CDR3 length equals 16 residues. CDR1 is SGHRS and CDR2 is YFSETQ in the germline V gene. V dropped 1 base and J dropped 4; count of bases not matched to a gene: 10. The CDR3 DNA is TGCGCCAGCAGCTTGAACCGACAGGGAATGGGCACTGAAGCTTTCTTT. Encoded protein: CASSLNRQGMGTEAFF. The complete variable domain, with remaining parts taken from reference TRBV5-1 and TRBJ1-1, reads KAGVTQTPRYLIKTRGQQVTLSCSPISGHRSVSWYQQTPGQGLQFLFEYFSETQRNKGNFPGRFSGRQFSNSRSEMNVSTLELGDSALYLCASSLNRQGMGTEAFFGQGTRLTVV.

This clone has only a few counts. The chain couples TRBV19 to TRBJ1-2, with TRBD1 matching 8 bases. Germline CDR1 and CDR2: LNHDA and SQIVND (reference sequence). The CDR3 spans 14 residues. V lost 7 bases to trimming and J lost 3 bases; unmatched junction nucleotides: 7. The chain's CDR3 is CASTGTGRYYGYTF. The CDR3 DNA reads TGTGCCAGTACCGGGACAGGTCGATACTATGGCTACACCTTC.

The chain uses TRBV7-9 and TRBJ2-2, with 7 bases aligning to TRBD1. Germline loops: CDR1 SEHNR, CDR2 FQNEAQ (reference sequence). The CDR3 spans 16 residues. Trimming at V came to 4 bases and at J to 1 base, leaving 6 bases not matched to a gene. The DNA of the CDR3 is TGTGCCAGCAGCTCCCACAGGGGAAAGAACACCGGGGAGCTGTTTTTT. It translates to CASSSHRGKNTGELFF.

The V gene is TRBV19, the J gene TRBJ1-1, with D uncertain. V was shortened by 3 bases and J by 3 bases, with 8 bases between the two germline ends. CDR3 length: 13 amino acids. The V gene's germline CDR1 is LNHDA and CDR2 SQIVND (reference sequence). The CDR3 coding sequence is TGTGCCAGTAGTATTCTTCGGGACACTGAAGCTTTCTTT. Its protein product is CASSILRDTEAFF.

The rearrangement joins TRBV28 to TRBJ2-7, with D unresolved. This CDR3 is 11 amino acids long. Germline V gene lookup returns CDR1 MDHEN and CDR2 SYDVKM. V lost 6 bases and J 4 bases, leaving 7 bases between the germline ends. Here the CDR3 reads CASSKLYEQYF. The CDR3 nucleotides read TGTGCCAGCAGCAAACTATACGAGCAGTACTTC.

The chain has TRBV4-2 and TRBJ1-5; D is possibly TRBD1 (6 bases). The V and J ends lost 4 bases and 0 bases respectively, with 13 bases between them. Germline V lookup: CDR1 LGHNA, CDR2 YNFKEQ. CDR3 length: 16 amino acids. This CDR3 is CASSPHGQTSNQPQHF. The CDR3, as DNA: TGTGCCAGCAGCCCCCACGGACAGACTAGCAATCAGCCCCAGCATTTT.

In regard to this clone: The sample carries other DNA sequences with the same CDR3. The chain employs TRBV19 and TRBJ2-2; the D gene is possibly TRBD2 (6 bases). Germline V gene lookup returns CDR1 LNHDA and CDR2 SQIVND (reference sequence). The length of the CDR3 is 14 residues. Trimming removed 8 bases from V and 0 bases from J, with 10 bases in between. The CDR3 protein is CASSGGTNTGELFF. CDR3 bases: TGTGCCAGTTCTGGGGGGACGAACACCGGGGAGCTGTTTTTT.

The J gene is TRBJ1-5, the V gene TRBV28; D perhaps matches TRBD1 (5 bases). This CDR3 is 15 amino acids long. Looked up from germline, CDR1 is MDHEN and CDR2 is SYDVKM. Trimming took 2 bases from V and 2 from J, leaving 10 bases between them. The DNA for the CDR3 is TGTGCCAGCAGTTTACCTCAGGGCGGCAATCAGCCCCAGCATTTT. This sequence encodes CASSLPQGGNQPQHF. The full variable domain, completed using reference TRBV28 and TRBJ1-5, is DVKVTQSSRYLVKRTGEKVFLECVQDMDHENMFWYRQDPGLGLRLIYFSYDVKMKEKGDIPEGYSVSREKKERFSLILESASTNQTSMYLCASSLPQGGNQPQHFGDGTRLSIL.

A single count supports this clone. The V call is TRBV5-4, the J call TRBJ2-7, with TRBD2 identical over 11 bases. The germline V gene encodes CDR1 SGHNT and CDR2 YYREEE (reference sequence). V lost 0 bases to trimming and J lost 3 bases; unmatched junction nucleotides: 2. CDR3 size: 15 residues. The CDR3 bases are TGTGCCAGCAGCTTGGGACTAGCGGGGAACTACGAGCAGTACTTC. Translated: CASSLGLAGNYEQYF.

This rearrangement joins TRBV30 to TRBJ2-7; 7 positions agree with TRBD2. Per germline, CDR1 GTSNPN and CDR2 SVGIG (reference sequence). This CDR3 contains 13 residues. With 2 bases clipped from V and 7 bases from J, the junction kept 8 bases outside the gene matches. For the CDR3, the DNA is TGTGCCTGGAGTAGCGGGGCCGGAGTGGAGCAGTACTTC. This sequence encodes CAWSSGAGVEQYF.

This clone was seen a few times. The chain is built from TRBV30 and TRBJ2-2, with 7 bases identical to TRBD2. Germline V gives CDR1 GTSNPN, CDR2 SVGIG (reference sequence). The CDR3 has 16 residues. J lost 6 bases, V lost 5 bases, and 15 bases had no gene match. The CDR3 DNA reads TGTGCCTGGGATGGCCGGGGGGTCGGCGAATCCGGGGAGCTGTTTTTT. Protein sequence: CAWDGRGVGESGELFF.

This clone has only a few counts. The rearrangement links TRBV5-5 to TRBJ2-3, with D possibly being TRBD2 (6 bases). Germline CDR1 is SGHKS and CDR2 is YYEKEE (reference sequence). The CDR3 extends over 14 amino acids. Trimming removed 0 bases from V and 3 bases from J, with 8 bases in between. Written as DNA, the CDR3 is TGTGCCAGCAGCTTGGGGGGGAGGACAGATACGCAGTATTTT. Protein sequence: CASSLGGRTDTQYF.

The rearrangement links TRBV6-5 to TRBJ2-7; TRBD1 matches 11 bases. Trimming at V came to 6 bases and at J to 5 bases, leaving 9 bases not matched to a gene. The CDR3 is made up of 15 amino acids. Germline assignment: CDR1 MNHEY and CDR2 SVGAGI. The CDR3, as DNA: TGTGCCAGCAGGTGGACAGGGGGCGAGGAACACGAGCAGTACTTC. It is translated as CASRWTGGEEHEQYF.

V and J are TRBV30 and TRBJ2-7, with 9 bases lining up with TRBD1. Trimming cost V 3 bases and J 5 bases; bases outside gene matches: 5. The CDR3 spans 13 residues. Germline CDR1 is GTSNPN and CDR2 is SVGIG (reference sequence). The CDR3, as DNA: TGTGCCTGGAGCCTGGACAGGGGCCACGAGCAGTACTTC. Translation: CAWSLDRGHEQYF.